A selection of T cell receptor beta chains follows, all from one sample in a study of CD8+CD57+ T cells in acquired aplastic anemia. TCRdb recomputed calls from the reads with MiXCR, one row per CDR3 protein. The profile covers tens of thousands of distinct CDR3 sequences, with just over 70% appearing a single time and around 80% taken by the ten largest. Sequenced: sorted CD4+, CD8+, or CD8+CD57+ T cells (not recorded which) from PBMCs. These receptors all stem from a human donor with aplastic anemia. Both conserved end residues are part of each CDR3. D genes are given only for firm matches. Where a row states a size, it is once, few, many or the class of an expanded clone; other rows omit it.

>TRBV19|.|14|.|TRBJ1-2
TGTGCCAGTATGGGCCCAGGGTACGGCTATGGCTACACCTTC
CASMGPGYGYGYTF
>TRBV19|TRBD1|14|.|TRBJ2-3
TGTGCCAGTAGTCTCGGACAGGGTGGAGATACGCAGTATTTT
CASSLGQGGDTQYF
>TRBV2|.|11|.|TRBJ2-5
TGTGCCAGCGCTCGGGGCGAGACCCAGTACTTC
CASARGETQYF
>TRBV5-6|.|15|.|TRBJ1-1
TGTGCCAGCAGCTCGTCGACATACCGAAGGACTGAAGCTTTCTTT
CASSSSTYRRTEAFF
>TRBV5-1|.|15|.|TRBJ2-5
TGCGCCAGCAGCCCCGGCTCCCCCCGCCAAGAGACCCAGTACTTC
CASSPGSPRQETQYF
>TRBV5-1|.|11|.|TRBJ2-5
TGTGCCAGCAGCGTCCAAGAGACCCAGTACTTC
CASSVQETQYF
>TRBV2|.|14|once|TRBJ1-6
TGTGCCAGCACCCGGGACACCTTTTTGATCCCCCTCCACTTT
CASTRDTFLIPLHF
>TRBV15|TRBD1|15|.|TRBJ2-2
TGTGCCACCAGCAGCTACAGGGGACGTCCCGGGGAGCTGTTTTTT
CATSSYRGRPGELFF
>TRBV12-3/TRBV12-4|.|12|many|TRBJ2-1
TGTGCCAGCACCTTGACTGGTTTAGAGCAGTTCTTC
CASTLTGLEQFF
>TRBV15|.|15|few|TRBJ2-7
TGTGCCACCAGCAGAGATAGGGGGACACCATTTGAGCAGTACTTC
CATSRDRGTPFEQYF
>TRBV11-3|.|15|.|TRBJ2-7
TGTGCCAGCAGCTTAGTTAAGGGGGGGGGCGACGAGCAGTACTTC
CASSLVKGGGDEQYF
>TRBV10-3|TRBD1|15|.|TRBJ2-5
TGTGCCATCAGTGAAGGGACAGGGATTTGGGGGGCCCAGTACTTC
CAISEGTGIWGAQYF
>TRBV20-1|TRBD2|17|.|TRBJ2-3
TGCAGTGCCCAAGGCCGTCCTAGCGGGAGGTCGGCAGATACGCAGTATTTT
CSAQGRPSGRSADTQYF
>TRBV2|.|15|few|TRBJ2-1
TGTGCCAGCAGGGGGACGGACAGCGCGGCGAATGAGCAGTTCTTC
CASRGTDSAANEQFF
>TRBV20-1|.|12|.|TRBJ1-6
TGCAGTGCCGGACGTAAAAATTCACCCCTCCACTTT
CSAGRKNSPLHF
>TRBV19|TRBD1|14|.|TRBJ1-2
TGTGCCAGTAGTATAGGAGGAGGGGGCGATGGCTACACCTTC
CASSIGGGGDGYTF
>TRBV15|.|15|few|TRBJ2-5
TGTGCCACCAGCAGCTTTGGTATTGGTGGAGAGACCCAGTACTTC
CATSSFGIGGETQYF
>TRBV19|TRBD2|16|.|TRBJ2-3
TGTGCCAGTAGTATTGCACTAGCGGGGGACACAGATACGCAGTATTTT
CASSIALAGDTDTQYF
>TRBV2|.|13|.|TRBJ2-7
TGTGCCAGCAGGGGACGGAACCCCTACGAGCAGTACTTC
CASRGRNPYEQYF
>TRBV24-1|TRBD2|17|.|TRBJ2-3
TGTGCCACCAGTGACACTAGCGGGAGGTGGGGCACAGATACGCAGTATTTT
CATSDTSGRWGTDTQYF
>TRBV3-1|.|13|.|TRBJ1-1
TGTGCCAGCAGCCCCACCATGAACACTGAAGCTTTCTTT
CASSPTMNTEAFF
>TRBV7-9|.|14|.|TRBJ1-1
TGTGCCAGCTTCCCCGGCCCCACGAACACTGAAGCTTTCTTT
CASFPGPTNTEAFF
>TRBV5-1|.|14|.|TRBJ2-1
TGCGCCAGCAGCTTGGGGGTAGGGATCGATGAGCAGTTCTTC
CASSLGVGIDEQFF
>TRBV20-1|.|18|once|TRBJ1-5
TGCAGTGCCCCCGGGGAAGGGGTTAAGGATAATAGCAATCAGCCCCAGCATTTT
CSAPGEGVKDNSNQPQHF
>TRBV7-9|TRBD2|16|.|TRBJ2-5
TGTGCCAGCAGCGACGGACTAGCGGCCCGCCAAGAGACCCAGTACTTC
CASSDGLAARQETQYF
>TRBV7-9|.|13|.|TRBJ2-7
TGTGCCAGCAGCCCAACTAGCACCTACGAGCAGTACTTC
CASSPTSTYEQYF
>TRBV7-9|.|11|.|TRBJ1-1
TGTGCCAGCGGGGGAAACACTGAAGCTTTCTTT
CASGGNTEAFF
>TRBV20-1|TRBD1|13|.|TRBJ2-7
TGCAGTGCTCAGGACAGGGTATCCTACGAGCAGTACTTC
CSAQDRVSYEQYF
>TRBV24-1|TRBD2|14|few|TRBJ2-5
TGTGCCACCAGTGGGACTAGCGGGATCGGGACCCAGTACTTC
CATSGTSGIGTQYF
>TRBV15|.|14|.|TRBJ1-4
TGTGCCACCAGCGCGCGGACGGATAATGAAAAACTGTTTTTT
CATSARTDNEKLFF
>TRBV19|TRBD1|13|few|TRBJ1-5
TGTGCCAGTAATTGGGGACAGGCAGCGTCCGAGCATTTT
CASNWGQAASEHF
>TRBV7-9|.|12|.|TRBJ2-1
TGTGCCAGCAGCCCGGCCCGGAATGAGCAGTTCTTC
CASSPARNEQFF
>TRBV2|.|12|.|TRBJ2-5
TGTGCCAGCAGTCGGGTCCCGGAGACCCAGTACTTC
CASSRVPETQYF
>TRBV19|TRBD1|16|few|TRBJ1-2
TGTGCCAGTAGTATCCTGGGGACAGGGGATAGCTATGGCTACACCTTC
CASSILGTGDSYGYTF
>TRBV19|TRBD1|13|.|TRBJ1-1
TGTGCCAGTACCAGACAGGGGTACACTGAAGCTTTCTTT
CASTRQGYTEAFF
>TRBV11-2|.|15|.|TRBJ2-3
TGTGCCAGCAGCTCCTGGGGACGGGGCACAGATACGCAGTATTTT
CASSSWGRGTDTQYF
>TRBV5-6|TRBD1|15|many|TRBJ1-1
TGTGCCAGCAGCCCGACAGGGTGGGGTAACACTGAAGCTTTCTTT
CASSPTGWGNTEAFF
>TRBV19|.|12|.|TRBJ1-1
TGTGCCAGCCAGGGAGCGAGCACTGAAGCTTTCTTT
CASQGASTEAFF
>TRBV9|.|15|.|TRBJ2-1
TGTGCCAGCAGCGTAGCAGAGGGCAAGTACAATGAGCAGTTCTTC
CASSVAEGKYNEQFF